This T cell receptor (beta chain) emerged from a study of PD-1 blockade in classical Hodgkin lymphoma. Study observations and caveats: Nivolumab initiated under 1 year post-ASCT led to patient exclusion. It was CD4+ TCR diversity, not CD8+, that rose significantly by C4D1.

Comments on this clone: The antigen remains unidentified.

Using immunoSEQ multiplex PCR, the repertoire was profiled, and TCRdb retains in-frame clones only, with some absent. The sample yields 70,000 to 85,000 clones, roughly 91% seen once. Every patient was affected by relapse after autologous stem cell transplantation, while exposure to brentuximab vedotin was not uniform. CDR1 KGHSH and CDR2 LQKENI come from the germline V gene. This CDR3 contains 15 residues. Trimming took off 3 bases at V and 2 bases at J, with 14 bases between the two ends. The chain joins TRBV18 to TRBJ2-7; D is perhaps TRBD1 (6 bases). The source of this sequence is a human donor with classical Hodgkin lymphoma. This material consisted of peripheral blood mononuclear cells (PBMCs), taken at baseline. This chain's CDR3 is CASSPLGTPTYEQYF. Here the CDR3 DNA reads TGTGCCAGCTCACCTCTTGGGACACCTACCTACGAGCAGTACTTC.